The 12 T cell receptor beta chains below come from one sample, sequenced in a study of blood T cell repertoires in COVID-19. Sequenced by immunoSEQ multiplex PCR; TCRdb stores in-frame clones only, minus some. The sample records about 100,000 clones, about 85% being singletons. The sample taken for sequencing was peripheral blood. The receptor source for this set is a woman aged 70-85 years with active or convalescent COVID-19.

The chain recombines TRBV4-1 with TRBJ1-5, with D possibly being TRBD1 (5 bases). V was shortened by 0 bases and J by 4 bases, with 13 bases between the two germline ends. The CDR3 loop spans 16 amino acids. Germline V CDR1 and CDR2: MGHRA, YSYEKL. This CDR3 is CASSQDGGVRNQPQHF. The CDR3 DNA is TGCGCCAGCAGCCAAGATGGAGGGGTAAGGAATCAGCCCCAGCATTTT.

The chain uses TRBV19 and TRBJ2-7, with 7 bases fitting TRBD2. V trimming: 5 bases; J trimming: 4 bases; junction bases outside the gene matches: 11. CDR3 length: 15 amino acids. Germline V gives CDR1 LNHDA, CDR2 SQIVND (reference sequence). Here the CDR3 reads CASSVSGTITYEQYF. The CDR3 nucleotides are TGTGCCAGTAGTGTGTCCGGGACTATCACTTACGAGCAGTACTTC. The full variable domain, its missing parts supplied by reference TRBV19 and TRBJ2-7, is DGGITQSPKYLFRKEGQNVTLSCEQNLNHDAMYWYRQDPGQGLRLIYYSQIVNDFQKGDIAEGYSVSREKKESFPLTVTSAQKNPTAFYLCASSVSGTITYEQYFGPGTRLTVT.

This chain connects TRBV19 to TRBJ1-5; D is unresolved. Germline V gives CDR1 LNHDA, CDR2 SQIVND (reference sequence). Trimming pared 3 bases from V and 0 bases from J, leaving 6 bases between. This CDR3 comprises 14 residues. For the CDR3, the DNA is TGTGCCAGTAGTATTAGATATAGCAATCAGCCCCAGCATTTT. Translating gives CASSIRYSNQPQHF.

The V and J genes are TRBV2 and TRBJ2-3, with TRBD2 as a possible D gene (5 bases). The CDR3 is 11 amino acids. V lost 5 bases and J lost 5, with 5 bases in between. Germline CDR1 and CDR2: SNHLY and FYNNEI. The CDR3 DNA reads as TGTGCCAGCAGTCGGGGAGATACGCAGTATTTT. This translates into CASSRGDTQYF.

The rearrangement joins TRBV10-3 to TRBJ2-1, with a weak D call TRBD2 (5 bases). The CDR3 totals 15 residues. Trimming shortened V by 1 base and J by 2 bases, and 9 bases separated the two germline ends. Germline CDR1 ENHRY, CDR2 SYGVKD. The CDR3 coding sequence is TGTGCCATCAGTGAGTGGGAGAATCCCTACAATGAGCAGTTCTTC. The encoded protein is CAISEWENPYNEQFF.

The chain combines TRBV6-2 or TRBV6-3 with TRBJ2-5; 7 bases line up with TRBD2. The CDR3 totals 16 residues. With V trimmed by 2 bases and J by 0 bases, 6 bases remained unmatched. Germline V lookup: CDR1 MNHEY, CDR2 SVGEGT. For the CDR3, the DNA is TGTGCCAGCAGTTACGGTTCAGCGGGATACCAAGAGACCCAGTACTTC. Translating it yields CASSYGSAGYQETQYF.

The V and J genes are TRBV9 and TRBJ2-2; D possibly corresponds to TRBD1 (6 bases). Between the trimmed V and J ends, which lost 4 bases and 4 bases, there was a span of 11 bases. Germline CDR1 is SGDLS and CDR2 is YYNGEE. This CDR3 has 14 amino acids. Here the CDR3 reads CASSKQGPTGELFF. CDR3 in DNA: TGTGCCAGCAGCAAACAGGGCCCCACCGGGGAGCTGTTTTTT.

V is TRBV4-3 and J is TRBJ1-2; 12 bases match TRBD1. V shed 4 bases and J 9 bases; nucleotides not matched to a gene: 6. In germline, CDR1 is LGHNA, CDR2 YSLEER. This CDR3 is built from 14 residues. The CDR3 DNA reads TGCGCCAGCAGCCCGGGACAGGGGGCGATCAGCTACACCTTC. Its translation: CASSPGQGAISYTF.

The chain's CDR3 is CASSLLAGNTYEQYF. The CDR3 coding sequence is TGCGCCAGCAGCTTGTTAGCGGGCAATACCTACGAGCAGTACTTC. This sequence joins TRBV5-1 and TRBJ2-7; 7 nucleotides agree with TRBD2. CDR1 is SGHRS, CDR2 YFSETQ, per germline. This CDR3 comprises 15 residues. Trimming took 1 base from V and 2 from J; bases not matched to a gene: 6.

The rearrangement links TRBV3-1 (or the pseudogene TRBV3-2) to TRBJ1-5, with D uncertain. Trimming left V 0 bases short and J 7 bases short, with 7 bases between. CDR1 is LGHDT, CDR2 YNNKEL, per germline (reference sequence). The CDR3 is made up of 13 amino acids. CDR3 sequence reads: CASSQDIGQPQHF. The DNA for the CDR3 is TGTGCCAGCAGCCAAGATATTGGCCAGCCCCAGCATTTT.

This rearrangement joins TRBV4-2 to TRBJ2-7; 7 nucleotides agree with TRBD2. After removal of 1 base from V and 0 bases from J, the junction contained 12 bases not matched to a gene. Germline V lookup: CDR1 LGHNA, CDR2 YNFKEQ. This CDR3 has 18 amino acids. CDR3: CASSQARAGVPGSYEQYF. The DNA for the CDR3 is TGTGCCAGCAGCCAAGCTCGGGCGGGGGTCCCGGGCTCCTACGAGCAGTACTTC.

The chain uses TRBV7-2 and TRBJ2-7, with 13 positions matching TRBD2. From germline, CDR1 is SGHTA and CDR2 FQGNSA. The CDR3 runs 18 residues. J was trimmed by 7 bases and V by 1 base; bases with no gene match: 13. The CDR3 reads CASSLGPTSGGALKEQYF. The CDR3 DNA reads TGTGCCAGCAGCTTAGGGCCTACTAGCGGGGGGGCCTTGAAGGAGCAGTACTTC. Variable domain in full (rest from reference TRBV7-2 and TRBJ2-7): GAGVSQSPSNKVTEKGKDVELRCDPISGHTALYWYRQSLGQGLEFLIYFQGNSAPDKSGLPSDRFSAERTGGSVSTLTIQRTQQEDSAVYLCASSLGPTSGGALKEQYFGPGTRLTVT.